Listed here are 30 T cell receptor beta chains from one sample, sequenced in a study of cytotoxic CD8 clonotypes in ibrutinib-treated CLL. The method was immunoSEQ multiplex PCR; TCRdb's version includes in-frame clones alone and lacks a portion of them. Of hundreds of thousands of clones listed, 79% are singletons. The starting material was PBMCs, obtained after 12 months of ibrutinib treatment. These receptors were obtained from a human donor with chronic lymphocytic leukemia.

This chain links TRBV5-6 with TRBJ2-5; weak D call: TRBD2 (6 bases). This CDR3 region has 13 residues. V was shortened by 0 bases and J by 7 bases, with 10 bases between the two germline ends. CDR1 is SGHDT and CDR2 is YYEEEE in the germline V gene. The CDR3 DNA sequence: TGTGCCAGCAGCTTGGTGGCGGGGTGGACCCAGTACTTC. It encodes CASSLVAGWTQYF.

The chain is built from TRBV5-8 and TRBJ1-5; TRBD1 aligns across 8 bases. Germline V CDR1 and CDR2: SGHTS, YDEGEE. The CDR3 has 14 amino acids. The ends lost 1 base at V and 7 bases at J; junction bases unmatched: 4. The CDR3 coding sequence is TGTGCCAGCAGCTTGCCAGGGGGCGCGCAGCCCCAGCATTTT. It codes for CASSLPGGAQPQHF.

CDR3 sequence: CASTSGTGLEQYF. The CDR3 coding sequence is TGTGCCAGCACCTCGGGGACAGGGCTCGAGCAGTACTTC. V usage is TRBV6-6 and J usage is TRBJ2-7, with 9 bases that match TRBD1. The trim removed 7 bases at V and 6 bases at J, leaving 7 bases unmatched. Germline assignment: CDR1 MNHNY and CDR2 SVGAGI (reference sequence). This CDR3 has 13 residues.

V is TRBV30 and J is TRBJ2-3; D gene ambiguous. There are 13 residues in the CDR3. Trimming cost V 2 bases and J 11 bases, with 17 bases left between them. CDR1 is GTSNPN and CDR2 is SVGIG in the germline V gene (reference sequence). CDR3 loop: CAWSLFGSTGQYF. The CDR3 DNA follows: TGTGCCTGGAGTCTGTTTGGTAGCACCGGGCAGTATTTT.

A single count supports this clone. The V and J genes are TRBV19 and TRBJ1-2; D is possibly TRBD1 (5 bases). The CDR3 contains 15 residues. Germline V gene data show CDR1 as LNHDA and CDR2 as SQIVND (reference sequence). Trimming cost V 6 bases and J 4 bases, with 18 bases left between them. CDR3 sequence reads: CASRTGGTGTYGYTF. The CDR3 region has the DNA TGTGCCAGTAGGACGGGGGGGACGGGCACCTATGGCTACACCTTC.

In its sample, this clone was seen a few times. This chain connects TRBV20-1 to TRBJ2-1, with unresolved D. Germline V gene lookup returns CDR1 DFQATT and CDR2 SNEGSKA (reference sequence). The V end was cut by 0 bases, the J end by 10 bases, with 4 bases between. The CDR3 length is 10 residues. Here the CDR3 DNA reads TGCAGTGCTAGAGATAGGGAGCAGTTCTTC. It codes for CSARDREQFF.

This chain uses TRBV2 with TRBJ2-4; 9 nucleotides line up with TRBD1. The CDR3 runs to 16 residues. The germline V gene encodes CDR1 SNHLY and CDR2 FYNNEI. V lost 4 bases and J lost 0; bases outside the gene matches: 4. In DNA form, the CDR3 reads TGTGCCAGCAGTGGGGGACAGGGCCTAGCCAAAAACATTCAGTACTTC. It is translated as CASSGGQGLAKNIQYF.

The chain links TRBV19 to TRBJ1-2; possible D gene TRBD1, 5 bases. Looked up from germline, CDR1 is LNHDA and CDR2 is SQIVND (reference sequence). The V gene lost 7 bases and the J gene lost 2 bases, with 17 bases spanning the gap. The CDR3 has 15 amino acids. CDR3: CASISKRAGNYGYTF. In nucleotides, the CDR3 is TGTGCCAGTATCTCGAAAAGGGCAGGGAACTATGGCTACACCTTC.

J is TRBJ1-1 and V is TRBV19; tentatively, D is TRBD1 (6 bases). Germline CDR1 LNHDA, CDR2 SQIVND (reference sequence). V was trimmed by 7 bases and J by 0 bases, leaving 18 bases between them. The CDR3 contains 16 residues. The CDR3 DNA reads TGTGCCAGTACTTACTCCGGGGGGGGCTTGAACACTGAAGCTTTCTTT. It encodes CASTYSGGGLNTEAFF.

The rearrangement links TRBV14 to TRBJ2-4, with 7 bases lining up with TRBD1. V shed 4 bases, J shed 4 bases, and the junction held 10 bases outside the gene matches. This CDR3 is built from 16 residues. Germline CDR1 and CDR2: SGHDN and FVKESK. The CDR3 loop reads CASSRSQGVKKNIQYF. The CDR3 DNA follows: TGTGCCAGCAGCCGAAGTCAGGGGGTCAAAAAAAACATTCAGTACTTC.

This sequence joins TRBV5-1 and TRBJ1-5; 10 bases match TRBD1. Germline trimming cut 4 bases from V and 2 bases from J; bases unmatched to any gene: 3. The germline gives CDR1 SGHRS, CDR2 YFSETQ. The CDR3 length is 15 residues. The DNA for the CDR3 is TGCGCCAGCAGCACCGGGACAGGGGGCAATCAGCCCCAGCATTTT. Translated: CASSTGTGGNQPQHF.

The chain joins TRBV5-1 to TRBJ2-1; 8 nucleotides align to TRBD2. In germline, CDR1 is SGHRS, CDR2 YFSETQ. J was trimmed by 8 bases and V by 4 bases; bases with no gene match: 17. CDR3 length: 17 amino acids. The CDR3 region is CASSPYTRLAMGDEQFF. The CDR3 DNA reads as TGCGCCAGCAGCCCGTACACCCGACTAGCGATGGGGGATGAGCAGTTCTTC.

The rearrangement uses TRBV7-3 and TRBJ1-3; no reliable D call. V gave up 6 bases and J gave up 4 bases, with 19 bases separating them. The germline CDR1 and CDR2 sequences are SGHTA and FQGTGA. The CDR3 spans 16 residues. CDR3 bases: TGTGCCAGCAGTCGTACGGTAAGAAGATACGGAAACACCATATATTTT. This encodes CASSRTVRRYGNTIYF.

This clone has only a few counts. The chain couples TRBV28 to TRBJ2-7, with 7 bases aligning to TRBD2. Looked up from germline, CDR1 is MDHEN and CDR2 is SYDVKM. The CDR3 runs 15 residues. With 6 bases clipped from V and 3 bases from J, the junction kept 11 bases outside the gene matches. The CDR3 sequence is CASSQALAADYEQYF. CDR3 bases: TGTGCCAGCAGCCAAGCCCTAGCGGCAGACTACGAGCAGTACTTC.

The V and J genes are TRBV9 and TRBJ1-1, with D unclear. The CDR3 is 15 residues long. The V gene's germline CDR1 is SGDLS and CDR2 YYNGEE. Trimming shortened V by 0 bases and J by 0 bases, and 9 bases separated the two germline ends. The CDR3 protein is CASSVAGRVNTEAFF. The CDR3 DNA follows: TGTGCCAGCAGCGTAGCTGGCAGAGTGAACACTGAAGCTTTCTTT.

The rearrangement joins TRBV7-8 to TRBJ1-6; D is ambiguous. From germline, CDR1 is SGHVS and CDR2 FQNEAQ. With 1 base removed from V and 8 bases from J, the gap between germline ends came to 9 bases. The CDR3 consists of 14 residues. CDR3 sequence reads: CASSLGTADSPLHF. DNA of the CDR3: TGTGCCAGCAGCTTAGGAACCGCAGATTCACCCCTCCACTTT.

This chain links TRBV19 with TRBJ2-5; 7 bases fit TRBD2. Looked up from germline, CDR1 is LNHDA and CDR2 is SQIVND (reference sequence). The CDR3 runs 14 residues. The V and J ends lost 5 bases and 5 bases, in that order; junction bases with no gene match: 8. This CDR3 reads CASSPWGGLETQYF. CDR3 in DNA: TGTGCCAGTAGTCCCTGGGGGGGGTTGGAGACCCAGTACTTC.

DNA for the CDR3: TGTGCCAGCAGTGAGCGGGAGACCTACAATGAGCAGTTCTTC. The encoded protein is CASSERETYNEQFF. The chain employs TRBV6-1 and TRBJ2-1, with 7 bases aligning to TRBD2. Germline V gives CDR1 MNHNS, CDR2 SASEGT. Losses at the gene ends were 3 bases for V and 2 bases for J; bases not matched to a gene: 1. The CDR3 runs to 14 residues.

V and J are TRBV5-1 and TRBJ2-1; 14 bases are shared with TRBD2. The CDR3 is 15 amino acids. The germline gives CDR1 SGHRS, CDR2 YFSETQ. Trimming cost V 7 bases and J 7 bases; bases outside gene matches: 7. The CDR3 sequence is CASSSGTSGGNEQFF. The CDR3 nucleotides are TGCGCCAGCTCCTCCGGGACTAGCGGGGGTAATGAGCAGTTCTTC.

The genes are TRBV9 and TRBJ2-7; D gene uncertain. The CDR3 contains 12 residues. Trimming left V 3 bases short and J 1 base short, with 5 bases between. Per the germline V gene, CDR1 is SGDLS and CDR2 is YYNGEE. The CDR3: CASSGNSYEQYF. DNA of the CDR3: TGTGCCAGCAGCGGGAATTCCTACGAGCAGTACTTC.

The chain couples TRBV25-1 to TRBJ1-1, with D unresolved. CDR1 and CDR2 from the germline V gene are MGHDK and SYGVNS. This CDR3 comprises 13 residues. V was clipped by 6 bases and J by 0 bases, with 8 bases between them. CDR3 nucleotide sequence: TGTGCCAGCAGGGACGAGGTGAACACTGAAGCTTTCTTT. Residues: CASRDEVNTEAFF.

This sequence joins TRBV18 and TRBJ1-5, with 8 bases that match TRBD1. The germline gives CDR1 KGHSH, CDR2 LQKENI. Trimming at V came to 6 bases and at J to 7 bases, leaving 11 bases not matched to a gene. The CDR3 covers 15 residues. The CDR3 region has the DNA TGTGCCAGCTCCCAAGGACAGGGCGGGGGACAGCCCCAGCATTTT. Its protein product is CASSQGQGGGQPQHF.

The V gene is TRBV5-6, the J gene TRBJ1-5; D remains unclear. Trimming pared 4 bases from V and 7 bases from J, leaving 12 bases between. This CDR3 comprises 13 residues. From germline, CDR1 is SGHDT and CDR2 YYEEEE. This chain's CDR3 is CASSEATRQPQHF. In nucleotides, the CDR3 is TGTGCCAGCAGCGAAGCCACCCGCCAGCCCCAGCATTTT.

The chain employs TRBV19 and TRBJ1-3; D gene ambiguous. Trimming removed 3 bases at V and 0 bases at J, with 12 bases between. CDR3 length: 16 amino acids. CDR1 LNHDA and CDR2 SQIVND come from the germline V gene (reference sequence). CDR3 coding DNA: TGTGCCAGTAGTATCTCATATATTCGCTCTGGAAACACCATATATTTT. Translation gives CASSISYIRSGNTIYF.

The chain joins TRBV5-3 to TRBJ2-7; 8 positions match TRBD1. TRBV5-3 is designated an ORF whose function remains uncertain. Trimming took 0 bases from V and 0 from J; bases not matched to a gene: 5. The CDR3 contains 16 residues. The DNA of the CDR3 is TGTGCCAGAAGCTTGGCTCAGGGGGCTCGCTCCTACGAGCAGTACTTC. Protein sequence: CARSLAQGARSYEQYF.

V is TRBV14 and J is TRBJ2-3; 7 positions match TRBD1. With V trimmed by 6 bases and J by 1 base, 7 bases remained unmatched. The CDR3 consists of 15 residues. In germline, CDR1 is SGHDN, CDR2 FVKESK. CDR3 region: CASSPRQGGTDTQYF. The CDR3 coding sequence is TGTGCCAGCAGTCCAAGACAGGGAGGCACAGATACGCAGTATTTT.

This clone was counted a single time. This chain joins TRBV6-5 and TRBJ2-7, with D possibly TRBD2 on 6 matching bases. The CDR3 consists of 14 residues. Per the germline V gene, CDR1 is MNHEY and CDR2 is SVGAGI. Trimming cost V 0 bases and J 3 bases, with 9 bases left between them. The chain's CDR3 is CASSYSTEGYEQYF. For the CDR3, the DNA is TGTGCCAGCAGTTACTCCACGGAGGGCTACGAGCAGTACTTC.

The genes are TRBV4-2 and TRBJ1-4; TRBD1 agrees at 8 bases. V trimming: 0 bases; J trimming: 8 bases; junction bases outside the gene matches: 8. Per the germline V gene, CDR1 is LGHNA and CDR2 is YNFKEQ. This CDR3 comprises 16 residues. The CDR3 DNA sequence: TGTGCCAGCAGCCAAGACTTTTCGACAGGGGAAGAAAAACTGTTTTTT. As protein: CASSQDFSTGEEKLFF.

V and J are TRBV5-1 and TRBJ2-3; TRBD1 aligns across 8 bases. The CDR3 runs 13 residues. With 5 bases clipped from V and 5 bases from J, the junction kept 4 bases outside the gene matches. The germline V gene has CDR1 SGHRS and CDR2 YFSETQ. The CDR3 loop reads CASSPDRGDTQYF. As DNA, the CDR3 is TGCGCCAGCAGTCCCGACAGGGGAGATACGCAGTATTTT.

The chain links TRBV11-2 to TRBJ2-3; 13 nucleotides match TRBD2. Germline-derived CDR1 and CDR2 are SGHAT and FQNNGV. This CDR3 is 17 amino acids long. With V trimmed by 4 bases and J by 3 bases, 7 bases remained unmatched. The CDR3 nucleotides read TGTGCCAGCAGCTCCCGGTGGACTAGCGGGAGAACAGATACGCAGTATTTT. Translation gives CASSSRWTSGRTDTQYF.